Sequencing of this TCR beta chain was carried out in a study of T cell responses to AZD1222 COVID-19 vaccine. Comments on this clone: What it recognizes is unknown.

V was clipped by 3 bases and J by 10 bases; unmatched bases: 11. This CDR3 region has 16 residues. Looked up from germline, CDR1 is MNHNS and CDR2 is SASEGT. Profiled with immunoSEQ multiplex PCR; TCRdb holds only in-frame clones, not every one. This sample carries 100,000 to 120,000 clones, roughly 90% of them seen once, and the ten largest clones take about 8.3%. Study results and caveats: Baseline seropositives among AZD1222 recipients totaled only 5 to 7. Spike-wide vaccine-associated CD4 TCRs dominated at 160-218 and 743-854. Spike-specific TCR depth and breadth grew after two AZD1222 doses. The donors showed a predominance of white British ancestry and of females, with possible underestimation of clonal diversity.

The chain joins TRBV6-1 to TRBJ1-6; TRBD1 aligns across 8 bases. Specimen: peripheral blood, collected on day 0 of AZD1222 vaccination. The clonotype comes from an adult in good health. The CDR3 is CASSEVTGTGESPLHF. CDR3 in DNA: TGTGCCAGCAGTGAGGTAACCGGGACAGGAGAATCACCCCTCCACTTT.